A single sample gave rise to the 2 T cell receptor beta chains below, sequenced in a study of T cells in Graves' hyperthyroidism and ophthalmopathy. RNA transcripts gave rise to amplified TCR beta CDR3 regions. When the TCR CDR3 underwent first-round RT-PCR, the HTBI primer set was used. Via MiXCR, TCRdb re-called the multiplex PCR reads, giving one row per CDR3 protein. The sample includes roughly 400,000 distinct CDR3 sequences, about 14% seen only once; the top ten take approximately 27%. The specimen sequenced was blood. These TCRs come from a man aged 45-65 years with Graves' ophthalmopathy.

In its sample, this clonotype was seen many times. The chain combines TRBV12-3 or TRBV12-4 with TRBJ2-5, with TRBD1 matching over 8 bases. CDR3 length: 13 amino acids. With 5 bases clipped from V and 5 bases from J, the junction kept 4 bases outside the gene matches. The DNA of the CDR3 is TGTGCCAGCAGTGCTTCAGGGGGCGAGACCCAGTACTTC. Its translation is CASSASGGETQYF.

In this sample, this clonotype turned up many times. CDR3 protein: CASSLSRNDEQFF. CDR3 bases: TGTGCCAGCAGTTTAAGTAGGAATGATGAGCAGTTCTTC. This chain links TRBV27 with TRBJ2-1, with D hard to call. The germline V and J ends were trimmed by 2 bases and 8 bases, with 10 bases remaining between them. Germline V gene sequence: CDR1 MNHEY, CDR2 SMNVEV (reference sequence). This CDR3 contains 13 residues.